This T cell receptor (beta chain) was captured by sequencing in a study of shared clonotypes between healthy human individuals. Study-wide points: Shared clonotypes: 4.5% to 5% naive CD4, about 4% naive CD8, less than 2.5% memory CD4, approximately 0.37% memory CD8.

The deep-level immunoSEQ assay was used. Libraries were prepared by immunoSEQ multiplex PCR; TCRdb keeps only in-frame clonotypes and omits some of them. The sample consists of more than 2 million clones, 95% of them appearing once. In regard to this clone: Its antigen is currently unknown.

Germline CDR1 SGHTA, CDR2 FQGTGA. There are 16 residues in the CDR3. With 1 base removed from V and 7 bases from J, the gap between germline ends came to 14 bases. This clonotype originated in a man younger than 30 in good health. The sequenced sample consisted of naive CD4+ T cells sorted from blood. As for subset: CD45RA+ positively selected. The chain joins TRBV7-3 to TRBJ1-6; D perhaps matches TRBD1 (6 bases). This CDR3 reads CASSLNRPGVNSPLHF. CDR3 DNA: TGTGCCAGCAGCTTAAATCGGCCAGGGGTCAATTCACCCCTCCACTTT.